This entry lists 23 T cell receptor beta chains sequenced from one sample in a study of T cells expressing NK-cell markers. TCRdb reanalyzed the 5' RACE reads and collapses them to one entry per CDR3 protein, without DNA. The sample totals roughly 150,000 distinct CDR3 sequences. Sequencing used blood T cells: a sorted CD56 or NKG2C T cell subset, CD4+ or CD8+ T cells, or bulk PBMC T cells (not recorded which). The receptors were sampled from a man aged 18-75 years in good health.

The chain combines TRBV7-3 with TRBJ1-6. Germline V CDR1 and CDR2: SGHTA, FQGTGA. CDR3 size: 11 residues. CDR3 in amino acids: CASSSNSPLHF.

The chain combines TRBV5-5 with TRBJ2-1; TCRdb's D call of TRBD2 is untestable without DNA. The V gene's germline CDR1 is SGHKS and CDR2 YYEKEE (reference sequence). This CDR3 is 15 amino acids long. The CDR3 sequence: CASSLERGGLNEQFF.

The chain is built from TRBV4-1 and TRBJ2-1; the D gene TCRdb calls, TRBD1, cannot be checked with no DNA. From germline, CDR1 is MGHRA and CDR2 YSYEKL. This CDR3 is built from 17 residues. CDR3 sequence reads: CASSQVGQGVFYNEQFF.

The chain has TRBV27 and TRBJ1-5; TCRdb proposes TRBD1, but this gene call is untestable without DNA. CDR1 is MNHEY, CDR2 SMNVEV, per germline (reference sequence). This CDR3 spans 17 amino acids. CDR3 sequence reads: CASRTPGQPPRNQPQHF.

This chain joins TRBV4-1 and TRBJ2-7. Germline V gene sequence: CDR1 MGHRA, CDR2 YSYEKL. The CDR3 length is 19 residues. Here the CDR3 reads CASSQDLARIPRVTYEQYF.

The CDR3 sequence is CASSYDGQTSPLHF. The chain carries TRBV5-1 and TRBJ1-6; no DNA is available, so the TRBD1 call from TCRdb remains unchecked. The CDR3 spans 14 residues. CDR1 is SGHRS, CDR2 YFSETQ, per germline.

J is TRBJ1-2 and V is TRBV19; TCRdb reports TRBD1, a call that lacks DNA to check it against. Germline V lookup: CDR1 LNHDA, CDR2 SQIVND (reference sequence). CDR3 size: 14 residues. The CDR3 reads CASSPGTANYGYTF.

The chain joins TRBV15 to TRBJ2-2. The CDR3 is 16 amino acids. In germline, CDR1 is LNHNV, CDR2 YYDKDF (reference sequence). This CDR3 is CATSRDNGGLTGELFF.

The chain uses TRBV7-3 and TRBJ2-7; TCRdb lists TRBD1, though no DNA is available to test this call. The CDR3 extends over 14 amino acids. Germline V CDR1 and CDR2: SGHTA, FQGTGA. The CDR3 loop reads CASSPGGGGYEQYF.

This chain connects TRBV12-3 or TRBV12-4 to TRBJ2-1; TCRdb calls TRBD1, which cannot be checked without DNA. The CDR3 sequence is 15 residues long. The CDR3 is CASSLIGQIYNEQFF.

The V and J genes are TRBV7-3 and TRBJ1-2. Germline V gene lookup returns CDR1 SGHTA and CDR2 FQGTGA. The CDR3 has 13 amino acids. The CDR3 sequence: CASSLDGGYGYTF.

This chain uses TRBV11-1 with TRBJ1-4; TCRdb proposes TRBD1, but this gene call is untestable without DNA. CDR1 is SGHAT, CDR2 FQDESV, per germline (reference sequence). CDR3 length: 19 residues. The CDR3 sequence: CASSPRTGGGKATNEKLFF. The whole variable domain, remainder taken from reference TRBV11-1 and TRBJ1-4, is EAEVAQSPRYKITEKSQAVAFWCDPISGHATLYWYRQILGQGPELLVQFQDESVVDDSQLPKDRFSAERLKGVDSTLKIQPAELGDSAMYLCASSPRTGGGKATNEKLFFGSGTQLSVL.

The rearrangement uses TRBV24-1 and TRBJ1-2. The CDR3 is 13 residues long. In germline, CDR1 is KGHDR, CDR2 SFDVKD. CDR3 residues: CATSDGKGYGYTF.

The chain carries TRBV13 and TRBJ2-1; TCRdb calls TRBD1, which cannot be checked without DNA. Germline CDR1 and CDR2: PRHDT and FYEKMQ (reference sequence). This CDR3 spans 15 amino acids. This CDR3 is CASSKQGWGYNEQFF.

The chain couples TRBV12-3 or TRBV12-4 to TRBJ1-2. The CDR3 consists of 14 residues. The CDR3 protein is CASSEQGANYGYTF.

This chain links TRBV4-1 with TRBJ2-1; there is no DNA to check the TCRdb D call of TRBD2. The germline V gene has CDR1 MGHRA and CDR2 YSYEKL. The CDR3 sequence is 16 residues long. The CDR3 loop is CASSRTSGGLYNEQFF.

The chain uses TRBV4-1 and TRBJ2-3; the TCRdb D gene call, TRBD2, has no DNA to confirm it. Germline V CDR1 and CDR2: MGHRA, YSYEKL. CDR3 length: 17 amino acids. CDR3 amino acids: CASSQAYRAGLTDTQYF.

The J gene is TRBJ2-5, the V gene TRBV5-1; there is no DNA to check the TCRdb D call of TRBD1. The CDR3 length is 14 residues. CDR1 is SGHRS and CDR2 is YFSETQ in the germline V gene. CDR3 residues: CASSLWRLQETQYF.

The chain links TRBV13 to TRBJ2-5; TCRdb lists TRBD2, though no DNA is available to test this call. Germline CDR1 and CDR2: PRHDT and FYEKMQ (reference sequence). The CDR3 covers 15 residues. The CDR3 spells CASSSTSGGPETQYF.

The chain joins TRBV20-1 to TRBJ2-7; TCRdb indicates TRBD2, and absent DNA this call remains unverified. CDR3 size: 14 residues. Germline V gene data show CDR1 as DFQATT and CDR2 as SNEGSKA (reference sequence). The CDR3 is CSAREEEVSYEQYF.

The genes are TRBV6-1 and TRBJ1-5; the TCRdb D gene call, TRBD1, has no DNA to confirm it. Germline values: CDR1 MNHNS, CDR2 SASEGT. CDR3 size: 15 residues. CDR3 amino acids: CASSQGADRHQPQHF.

The chain links TRBV5-1 to TRBJ2-3; absent DNA, TCRdb's TRBD2 call cannot be checked. This CDR3 contains 16 residues. CDR1 and CDR2 (germline): SGHRS, YFSETQ. The CDR3 loop reads CASSLSERGSTDTQYF.

The genes are TRBV9 and TRBJ1-5. Germline CDR1 is SGDLS and CDR2 is YYNGEE. The CDR3 is 14 residues long. The chain's CDR3 is CASSVAGGGQPQHF.